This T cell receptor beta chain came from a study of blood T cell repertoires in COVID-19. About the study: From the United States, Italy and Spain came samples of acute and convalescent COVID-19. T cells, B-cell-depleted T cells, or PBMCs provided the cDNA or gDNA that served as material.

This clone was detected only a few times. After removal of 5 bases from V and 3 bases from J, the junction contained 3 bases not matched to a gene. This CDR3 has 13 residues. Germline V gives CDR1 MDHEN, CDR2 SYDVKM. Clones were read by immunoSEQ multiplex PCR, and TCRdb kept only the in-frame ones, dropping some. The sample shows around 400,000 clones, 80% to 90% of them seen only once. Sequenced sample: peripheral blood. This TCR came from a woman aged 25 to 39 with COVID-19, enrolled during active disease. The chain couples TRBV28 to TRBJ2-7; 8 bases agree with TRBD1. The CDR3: CASSDRGFYEQYF. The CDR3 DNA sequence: TGTGCCAGCAGTGACAGGGGTTTCTACGAGCAGTACTTC.